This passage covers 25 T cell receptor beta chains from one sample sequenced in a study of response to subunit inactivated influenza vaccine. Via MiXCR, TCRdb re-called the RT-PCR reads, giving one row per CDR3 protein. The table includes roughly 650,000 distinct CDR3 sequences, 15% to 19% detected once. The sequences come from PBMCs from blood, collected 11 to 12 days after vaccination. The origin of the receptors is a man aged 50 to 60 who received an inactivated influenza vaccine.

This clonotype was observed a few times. The CDR3 DNA reads as TGCGCCAGCAGCCCCGGTTCGGCCGAGCAGTACTTC. Translated, it gives CASSPGSAEQYF. The V and J genes are TRBV5-1 and TRBJ2-7; D gene ambiguous. The V gene's germline CDR1 is SGHRS and CDR2 YFSETQ. This CDR3 comprises 12 residues. V was pared by 4 bases and J by 6 bases, with 11 bases between.

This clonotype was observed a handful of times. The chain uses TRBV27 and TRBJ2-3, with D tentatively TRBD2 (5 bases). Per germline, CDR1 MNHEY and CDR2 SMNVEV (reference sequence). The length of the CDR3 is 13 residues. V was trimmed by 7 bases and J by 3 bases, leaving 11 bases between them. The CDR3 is CASKRSGTDTQYF. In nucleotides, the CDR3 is TGTGCCAGCAAAAGGTCGGGGACAGATACGCAGTATTTT.

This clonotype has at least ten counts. The CDR3 bases are TGTGCCAGCAGCTACGGGACAGGGGGACGAGAGACCCAGTACTTC. It is translated as CASSYGTGGRETQYF. This sequence joins TRBV11-2 and TRBJ2-5; 11 bases map to TRBD1. Germline trimming cut 4 bases from V and 4 bases from J; bases unmatched to any gene: 5. The CDR3 loop spans 15 amino acids. The germline V gene has CDR1 SGHAT and CDR2 FQNNGV.

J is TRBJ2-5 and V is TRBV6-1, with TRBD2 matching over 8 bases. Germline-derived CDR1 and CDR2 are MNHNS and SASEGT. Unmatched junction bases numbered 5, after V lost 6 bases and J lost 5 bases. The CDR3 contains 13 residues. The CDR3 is CASRSGGAETQYF. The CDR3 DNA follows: TGTGCCAGCAGATCGGGGGGGGCTGAGACCCAGTACTTC.

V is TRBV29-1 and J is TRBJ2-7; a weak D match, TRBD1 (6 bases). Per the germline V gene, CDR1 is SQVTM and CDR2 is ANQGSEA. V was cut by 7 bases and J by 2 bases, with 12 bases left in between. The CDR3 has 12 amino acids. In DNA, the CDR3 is TGCAGCGCCATAGGACAGACCTACGAGCAGTACTTC. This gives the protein CSAIGQTYEQYF.

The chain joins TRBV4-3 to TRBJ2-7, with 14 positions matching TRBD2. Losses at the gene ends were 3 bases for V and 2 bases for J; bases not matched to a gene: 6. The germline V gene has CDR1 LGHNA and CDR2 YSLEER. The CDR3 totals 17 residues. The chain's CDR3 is CASSQGLAGVFPYEQYF. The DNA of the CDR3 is TGCGCCAGCAGCCAGGGACTAGCGGGAGTCTTCCCCTACGAGCAGTACTTC.

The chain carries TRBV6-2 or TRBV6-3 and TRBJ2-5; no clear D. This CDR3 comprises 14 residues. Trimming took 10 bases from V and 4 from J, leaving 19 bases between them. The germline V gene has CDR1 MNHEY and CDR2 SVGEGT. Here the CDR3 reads CAISRPATRETQYF. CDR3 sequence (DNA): TGTGCCATCTCCCGGCCGGCCACCCGAGAGACCCAGTACTTC.

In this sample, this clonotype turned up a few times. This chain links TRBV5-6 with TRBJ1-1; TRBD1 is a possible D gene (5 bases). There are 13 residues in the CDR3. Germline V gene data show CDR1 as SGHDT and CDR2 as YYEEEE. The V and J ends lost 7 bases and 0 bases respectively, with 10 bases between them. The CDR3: CASRGLMNTEAFF. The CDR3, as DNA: TGTGCCAGCCGGGGACTGATGAACACTGAAGCTTTCTTT.

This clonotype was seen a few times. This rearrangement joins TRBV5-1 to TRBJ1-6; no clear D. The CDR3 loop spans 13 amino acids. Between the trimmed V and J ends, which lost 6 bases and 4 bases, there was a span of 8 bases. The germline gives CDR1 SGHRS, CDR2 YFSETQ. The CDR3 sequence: CASKPEYNSPLHF. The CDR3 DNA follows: TGCGCCAGCAAGCCAGAATATAATTCACCCCTCCACTTT.

CDR3 bases: TGTGCCAGCAGTTTTCTGGCGGCTGCTAACTATGGCTACACCTTC. It yields the protein CASSFLAAANYGYTF. The chain joins TRBV12-3 or TRBV12-4 to TRBJ1-2, with D uncertain. The CDR3 covers 15 residues. V gave up 3 bases and J gave up 0 bases, with 11 bases separating them.

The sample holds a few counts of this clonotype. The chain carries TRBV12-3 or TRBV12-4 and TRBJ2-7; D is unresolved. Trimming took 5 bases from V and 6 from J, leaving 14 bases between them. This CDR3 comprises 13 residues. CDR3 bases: TGTGCCAGCAGTCAAACCCCGGGTGGCGAGCAGTACTTC. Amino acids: CASSQTPGGEQYF.

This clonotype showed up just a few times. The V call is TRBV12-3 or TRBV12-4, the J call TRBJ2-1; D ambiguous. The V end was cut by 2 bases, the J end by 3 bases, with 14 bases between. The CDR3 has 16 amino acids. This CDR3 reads CASSLNSELFYNEQFF. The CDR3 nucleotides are TGTGCCAGCAGTTTAAACAGCGAGCTGTTCTACAATGAGCAGTTCTTC.

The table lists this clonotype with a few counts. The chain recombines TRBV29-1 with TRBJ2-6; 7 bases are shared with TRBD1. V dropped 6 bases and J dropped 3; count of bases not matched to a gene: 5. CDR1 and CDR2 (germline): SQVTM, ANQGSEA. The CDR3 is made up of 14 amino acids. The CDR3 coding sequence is TGCAGCGTCCCCGACAGGGATGGGGCCAACGTCCTGACTTTC. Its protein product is CSVPDRDGANVLTF. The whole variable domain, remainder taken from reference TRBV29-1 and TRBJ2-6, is SAVISQKPSRDICQRGTSLTIQCQVDSQVTMMFWYRQQPGQSLTLIATANQGSEATYESGFVIDKFPISRPNLTFSTLTVSNMSPEDSSIYLCSVPDRDGANVLTFGAGSRLTVL.

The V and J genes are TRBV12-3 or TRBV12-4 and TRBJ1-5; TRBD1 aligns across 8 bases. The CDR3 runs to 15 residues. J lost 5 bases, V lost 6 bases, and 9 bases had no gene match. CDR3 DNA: TGTGCCAGCAGCTTGGGCAGGGGGCACGATCAGCCCCAGCATTTT. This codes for CASSLGRGHDQPQHF.

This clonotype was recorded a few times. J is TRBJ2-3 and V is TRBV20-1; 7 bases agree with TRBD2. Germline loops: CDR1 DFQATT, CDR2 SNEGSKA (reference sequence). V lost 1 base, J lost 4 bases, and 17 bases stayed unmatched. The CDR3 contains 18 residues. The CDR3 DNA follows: TGCAGTGCTAGAGCTACCCATTTCCTAGCGGACCATCCAGATACGCAGTATTTT. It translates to CSARATHFLADHPDTQYF.

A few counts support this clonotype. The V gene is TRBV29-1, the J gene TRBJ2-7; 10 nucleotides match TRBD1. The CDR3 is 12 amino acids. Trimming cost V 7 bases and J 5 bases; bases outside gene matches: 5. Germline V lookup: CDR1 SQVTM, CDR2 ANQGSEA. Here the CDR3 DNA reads TGCAGCGCGGGACAGGGGTACAACGAGCAGTACTTC. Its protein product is CSAGQGYNEQYF.

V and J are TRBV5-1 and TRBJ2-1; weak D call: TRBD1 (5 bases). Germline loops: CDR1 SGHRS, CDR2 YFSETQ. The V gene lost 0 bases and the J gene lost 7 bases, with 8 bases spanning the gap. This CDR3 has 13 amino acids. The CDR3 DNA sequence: TGCGCCAGCAGCTTGGCAGGGATGAATGAGCAGTTCTTC. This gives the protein CASSLAGMNEQFF.

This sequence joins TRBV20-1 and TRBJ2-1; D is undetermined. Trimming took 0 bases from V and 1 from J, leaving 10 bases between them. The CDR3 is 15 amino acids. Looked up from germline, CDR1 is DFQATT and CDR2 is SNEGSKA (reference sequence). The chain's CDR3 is CSARDLQVSYNEQFF. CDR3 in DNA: TGCAGTGCTAGAGATCTTCAAGTTTCCTACAATGAGCAGTTCTTC.

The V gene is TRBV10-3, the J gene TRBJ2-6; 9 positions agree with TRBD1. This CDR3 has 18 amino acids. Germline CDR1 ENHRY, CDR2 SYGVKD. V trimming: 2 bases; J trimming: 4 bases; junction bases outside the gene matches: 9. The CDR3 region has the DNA TGTGCCATCAGTGAGAACCCGACAGGGGGGCTCGGGGCCAACGTCCTGACTTTC. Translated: CAISENPTGGLGANVLTF.

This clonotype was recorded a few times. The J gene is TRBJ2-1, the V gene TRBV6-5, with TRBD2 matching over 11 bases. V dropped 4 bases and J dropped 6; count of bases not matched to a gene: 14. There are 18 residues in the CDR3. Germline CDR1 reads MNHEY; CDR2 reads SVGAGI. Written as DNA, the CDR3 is TGTGCCAGCAGTTTGGCCAGGGGGAATAGCGGGAGGGCCAATGAGCAGTTCTTC. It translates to CASSLARGNSGRANEQFF.

CDR3 nucleotides: TGTGCCAGCAGCCGATCGGACAGGGTTGCCTACGAGCAGTACTTC. Translated, it gives CASSRSDRVAYEQYF. J is TRBJ2-7 and V is TRBV14, with 8 positions matching TRBD1. CDR1 SGHDN and CDR2 FVKESK come from the germline V gene. The CDR3 is 15 amino acids. With V trimmed by 4 bases and J by 2 bases, 7 bases remained unmatched.

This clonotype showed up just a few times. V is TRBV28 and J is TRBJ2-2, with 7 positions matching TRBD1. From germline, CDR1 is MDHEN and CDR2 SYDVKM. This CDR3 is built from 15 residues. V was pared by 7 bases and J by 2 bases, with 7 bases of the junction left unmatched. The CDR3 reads CASKKGQLNTGELFF. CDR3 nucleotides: TGTGCCAGCAAAAAGGGACAGCTTAACACCGGGGAGCTGTTTTTT.

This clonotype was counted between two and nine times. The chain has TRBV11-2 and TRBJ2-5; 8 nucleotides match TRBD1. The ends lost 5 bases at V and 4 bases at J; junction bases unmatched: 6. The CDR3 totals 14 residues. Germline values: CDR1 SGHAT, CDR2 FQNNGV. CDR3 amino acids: CASSNTGGLETQYF. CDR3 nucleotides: TGTGCCAGCAGCAATACAGGGGGTCTAGAGACCCAGTACTTC.

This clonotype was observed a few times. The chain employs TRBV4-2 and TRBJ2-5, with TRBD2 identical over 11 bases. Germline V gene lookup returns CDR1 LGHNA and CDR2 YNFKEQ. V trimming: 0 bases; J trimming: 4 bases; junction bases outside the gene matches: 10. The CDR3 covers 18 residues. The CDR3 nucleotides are TGTGCCAGCAGCCAAGAGGGACTAGCGGCGGGGCGGCGAGAGACCCAGTACTTC. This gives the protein CASSQEGLAAGRRETQYF.

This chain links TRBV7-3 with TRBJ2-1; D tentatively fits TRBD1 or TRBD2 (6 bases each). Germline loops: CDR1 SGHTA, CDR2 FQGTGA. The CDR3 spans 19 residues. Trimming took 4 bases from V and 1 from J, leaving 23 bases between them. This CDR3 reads CASSSSGGSGQGSYNEQFF. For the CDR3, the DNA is TGTGCCAGCAGCTCCTCCGGCGGTAGCGGCCAGGGGTCCTACAATGAGCAGTTCTTC.